Below, 29 T cell receptor beta chains from the same sample are listed, as sequenced in a study of cytomegalovirus exposure and HLA in healthy donors. 60 Vbeta and 13 Jbeta primers were used in PCR. Assay used: immunoSEQ multiplex PCR; TCRdb lists only in-frame clones, some missing. The repertoire has roughly 120,000 clones, 79% of them found once; the top ten carry roughly 2%. Sample: PBMCs. Receptors originate from a man aged 18 to 29 in good health and CMV-seronegative.

The count of this clone is one. V and J are TRBV2 and TRBJ1-5; D not resolved. Looked up from germline, CDR1 is SNHLY and CDR2 is FYNNEI. The germline V and J ends were trimmed by 6 bases and 0 bases, with 9 bases remaining between them. CDR3 length: 14 residues. CDR3 sequence reads: CASSTEGSNQPQHF. In DNA, the CDR3 is TGTGCCAGCAGCACTGAGGGTAGCAATCAGCCCCAGCATTTT.

The J gene is TRBJ2-3, the V gene TRBV10-3, with D possibly being TRBD2 (6 bases). V was cut by 2 bases and J by 2 bases, with 11 bases left in between. The germline V gene encodes CDR1 ENHRY and CDR2 SYGVKD. CDR3 length: 15 amino acids. The CDR3 bases are TGTGCCATCAGTGAGACCCTAGCGAACACAGATACGCAGTATTTT. This encodes CAISETLANTDTQYF.

This clone came up once. The chain has TRBV28 and TRBJ1-5, with a possible D match to TRBD1 (5 bases). The length of the CDR3 is 17 residues. Germline loops: CDR1 MDHEN, CDR2 SYDVKM. V lost 2 bases and J 1 base, leaving 15 bases between the germline ends. The CDR3 loop reads CASSLGGRGFSNQPQHF. CDR3 DNA sequence: TGTGCCAGCAGTTTAGGGGGACGGGGGTTCAGCAATCAGCCCCAGCATTTT.

This chain uses TRBV30 with TRBJ2-7; D is ambiguous. V shed 0 bases and J shed 4 bases, with 7 bases lying between them. The CDR3 runs to 12 residues. Germline V gene lookup returns CDR1 GTSNPN and CDR2 SVGIG (reference sequence). The chain's CDR3 is CAWSVRVYEQYF. The CDR3 DNA is TGTGCCTGGAGTGTACGGGTTTACGAGCAGTACTTC.

The J gene is TRBJ1-5, the V gene TRBV10-3, with D perhaps TRBD1 (5 bases). This CDR3 comprises 12 residues. Germline values: CDR1 ENHRY, CDR2 SYGVKD. Deletions cut 7 bases from V and 4 bases from J, with 8 bases between. The CDR3 loop is CAINSGNQPQHF. CDR3 DNA: TGTGCCATCAATTCAGGGAATCAGCCCCAGCATTTT.

The J gene is TRBJ2-1, the V gene TRBV6-6, with D possibly matching TRBD2 (5 bases). The CDR3 totals 12 residues. V was clipped by 6 bases and J by 9 bases, with 12 bases between them. The germline V gene encodes CDR1 MNHNY and CDR2 SVGAGI (reference sequence). The CDR3, as DNA: TGTGCCAGCAGCCCTGGGAGTGGTGAGCAGTTCTTC. Protein sequence: CASSPGSGEQFF.

The count of this clone is one. The gene calls are TRBV2 and TRBJ2-1, with D perhaps TRBD2 (5 bases). There are 12 residues in the CDR3. V was clipped by 2 bases and J by 8 bases, with 7 bases between them. Germline loops: CDR1 SNHLY, CDR2 FYNNEI. The CDR3 DNA sequence: TGTGCCAGCAGTGAACTAGCCCATGAGCAGTTCTTC. Its translation: CASSELAHEQFF. The variable domain in full, with the rest retrieved from reference TRBV2 and TRBJ2-1, is EPEVTQTPSHQVTQMGQEVILRCVPISNHLYFYWYRQILGQKVEFLVSFYNNEISEKSEIFDDQFSVERPDGSNFTLKIRSTKLEDSAMYFCASSELAHEQFFGPGTRLTVL.

This clone has only one observation. The chain carries TRBV9 and TRBJ2-1; D remains ambiguous. The germline V gene has CDR1 SGDLS and CDR2 YYNGEE. Trimming left V 7 bases short and J 5 bases short, with 10 bases between. This CDR3 region has 12 residues. CDR3 DNA sequence: TGTGCCAGCGCGCCCCAACACAATGAGCAGTTCTTC. Its protein product is CASAPQHNEQFF.

This chain uses TRBV11-2 with TRBJ2-7; 9 nucleotides agree with TRBD2. V dropped 0 bases and J dropped 4; count of bases not matched to a gene: 4. The CDR3 runs 15 residues. CDR1 SGHAT and CDR2 FQNNGV come from the germline V gene. CDR3 region: CASSLDWTSVYEQYV. In DNA form, the CDR3 reads TGTGCCAGCAGCTTAGATTGGACTAGCGTTTACGAGCAGTACGTC.

The chain joins TRBV7-8 to TRBJ1-5; D is uncertain. The CDR3 is 16 residues long. Per germline, CDR1 SGHVS and CDR2 FQNEAQ. V lost 4 bases to trimming and J lost 1 base, with 14 bases between them. Here the CDR3 DNA reads TGTGCCAGCAGCTCCCCGGGAGGACCGAGCAATCAGCCCCAGCATTTT. Residues: CASSSPGGPSNQPQHF.

The chain's CDR3 is CASSSRTGGRGTEAFF. In DNA form, the CDR3 reads TGTGCCAGCAGTTCTAGGACAGGGGGCCGGGGCACTGAAGCTTTCTTT. The V gene is TRBV27, the J gene TRBJ1-1, with 11 bases lining up with TRBD1. Trimming at V came to 4 bases and at J to 4 bases, leaving 8 bases not matched to a gene. This CDR3 spans 16 amino acids. Per germline, CDR1 MNHEY and CDR2 SMNVEV (reference sequence).

This clone was found once. V usage is TRBV7-3 and J usage is TRBJ1-3; 9 bases are shared with TRBD1. Germline-derived CDR1 and CDR2 are SGHTA and FQGTGA. The CDR3 is 16 amino acids. Trimming removed 4 bases from V and 2 bases from J; junction bases left unmatched: 6. CDR3 DNA: TGTGCCAGCAGCTCAACAGGGGGCATAACTGGAAACACCATATATTTT. Translation: CASSSTGGITGNTIYF.

The V gene is TRBV30, the J gene TRBJ2-3, with a tentative D call TRBD2 (6 bases). This CDR3 region has 11 residues. Trimming shortened V by 1 base and J by 11 bases, and 10 bases separated the two germline ends. The germline gives CDR1 GTSNPN, CDR2 SVGIG (reference sequence). CDR3 in DNA: TGTGCCTGGAGTGAAAGGCGGGGGCAGTATTTT. This translates into CAWSERRGQYF.

The chain employs TRBV2 and TRBJ1-4; the match to TRBD1 covers 7 bases. CDR1 is SNHLY, CDR2 FYNNEI, per germline. The CDR3 runs 14 residues. After removal of 10 bases from V and 5 bases from J, the junction contained 10 bases not matched to a gene. The DNA for the CDR3 is TGTGCCACCTCCCGGGACAGTCCGAATGAAAAACTGTTTTTT. It codes for CATSRDSPNEKLFF. The entire variable domain, with the rest obtained from reference TRBV2 and TRBJ1-4, is as follows: EPEVTQTPSHQVTQMGQEVILRCVPISNHLYFYWYRQILGQKVEFLVSFYNNEISEKSEIFDDQFSVERPDGSNFTLKIRSTKLEDSAMYFCATSRDSPNEKLFFGSGTQLSVL.

The chain employs TRBV28 and TRBJ2-7, with 13 nucleotides matching TRBD2. CDR1 and CDR2 (germline): MDHEN, SYDVKM. This CDR3 comprises 13 residues. Germline trimming cut 9 bases from V and 7 bases from J; bases unmatched to any gene: 6. CDR3 residues: CASLTSGGWEQYF. CDR3 nucleotide sequence: TGTGCCAGTCTGACTAGCGGGGGGTGGGAGCAGTACTTC. Full variable domain (outside the CDR3, taken from reference TRBV28 and TRBJ2-7): DVKVTQSSRYLVKRTGEKVFLECVQDMDHENMFWYRQDPGLGLRLIYFSYDVKMKEKGDIPEGYSVSREKKERFSLILESASTNQTSMYLCASLTSGGWEQYFGPGTRLTVT.

The rearrangement joins TRBV6-1 to TRBJ2-5; 9 bases fit TRBD2. CDR3 length equals 15 residues. Trimming removed 0 bases from V and 4 bases from J; junction bases left unmatched: 3. Germline values: CDR1 MNHNS, CDR2 SASEGT. CDR3 DNA sequence: TGTGCCAGCAGTGAAGCTAGCGGGAGCAGAGAGACCCAGTACTTC. This translates into CASSEASGSRETQYF.

The rearrangement uses TRBV7-2 and TRBJ2-3; possible D gene TRBD2, 5 bases. The CDR3 has 15 amino acids. V was shortened by 6 bases and J by 2 bases, with 15 bases between the two germline ends. Germline V CDR1 and CDR2: SGHTA, FQGNSA. The CDR3 sequence: CASRRSGIYTDTQYF. In DNA form, the CDR3 reads TGTGCCAGCAGAAGGAGCGGTATCTACACAGATACGCAGTATTTT.

The rearrangement links TRBV2 to TRBJ2-1; TRBD2 matches at 9 bases. Germline values: CDR1 SNHLY, CDR2 FYNNEI. CDR3 length: 17 amino acids. V gave up 2 bases and J gave up 1 base; unmatched junction bases: 6. CDR3 nucleotides: TGTGCCAGCAGTGAAATGGCTAGCGGGGTTTCCTACAATGAGCAGTTCTTC. Translated: CASSEMASGVSYNEQFF.

The V call is TRBV10-2, the J call TRBJ2-3; 9 nucleotides line up with TRBD1. The CDR3 extends over 15 amino acids. The germline V gene encodes CDR1 WSHSY and CDR2 SAAADI. The junction had 9 bases not matched to a gene; V was cut back by 6 bases and J by 5 bases. CDR3 bases: TGCGCCAGCAGCTCGGGACAGGGTTTGATAGATACGCAGTATTTT. Translating it yields CASSSGQGLIDTQYF.

The rearrangement links TRBV4-1 to TRBJ2-1, with a possible D match to TRBD2 (6 bases). This CDR3 contains 14 residues. CDR1 MGHRA and CDR2 YSYEKL come from the germline V gene. V lost 6 bases, J lost 8 bases, and 17 bases lay in between. The CDR3 DNA reads as TGCGCCAGCAGACGGGAGCTACTCTCCGATGAGCAGTTCTTC. Protein product: CASRRELLSDEQFF.

V and J are TRBV11-3 and TRBJ2-5; possible D gene TRBD1, 5 bases. CDR1 is SGHNT and CDR2 is YENEEA in the germline V gene. The length of the CDR3 is 15 residues. Trimming removed 5 bases at V and 9 bases at J, with 22 bases between. The CDR3 reads CASSLAGQGEVAQYF. CDR3 coding DNA: TGTGCCAGCAGCCTCGCCGGCCAAGGGGAAGTGGCCCAGTACTTC.

V is TRBV7-2 and J is TRBJ2-1; TRBD2 matches at 7 bases. The junction had 6 bases not matched to a gene; V was cut back by 5 bases and J by 2 bases. In germline, CDR1 is SGHTA, CDR2 FQGNSA. This CDR3 region has 15 residues. CDR3 protein: CASSLGRETYNEQFF. In nucleotides, the CDR3 is TGTGCCAGCAGCCTGGGGCGGGAGACCTACAATGAGCAGTTCTTC. Variable domain in full (rest from reference TRBV7-2 and TRBJ2-1): GAGVSQSPSNKVTEKGKDVELRCDPISGHTALYWYRQSLGQGLEFLIYFQGNSAPDKSGLPSDRFSAERTGGSVSTLTIQRTQQEDSAVYLCASSLGRETYNEQFFGPGTRLTVL.

The gene calls are TRBV19 and TRBJ1-2, with 7 positions matching TRBD1. The J segment lost 1 base and the V segment lost 9 bases, leaving 8 bases of the junction unmatched. The CDR3 is made up of 14 amino acids. The germline V gene encodes CDR1 LNHDA and CDR2 SQIVND (reference sequence). The CDR3 DNA sequence: TGTGCCAGCCGAGGGACAGCCGATAACTATGGCTACACCTTC. Translated: CASRGTADNYGYTF.

The rearrangement uses TRBV6-5 and TRBJ2-7, with 11 bases aligning to TRBD2. CDR3 size: 16 residues. The J segment lost 0 bases and the V segment lost 2 bases, leaving 3 bases of the junction unmatched. Germline V lookup: CDR1 MNHEY, CDR2 SVGAGI. The CDR3 region has the DNA TGTGCCAGCAGTTACGCAGGGACTAGCGGCTCCTACGAGCAGTACTTC. Its protein product is CASSYAGTSGSYEQYF.

This clone showed up just a few times. The chain has TRBV18 and TRBJ2-1; TRBD1 aligns across 12 bases. The germline V gene has CDR1 KGHSH and CDR2 LQKENI. J gave up 6 bases and V 1 base, and 4 bases lay outside the gene matches. The CDR3 spans 16 residues. The CDR3 DNA reads TGTGCCAGCTCACCACAAGGGACAGGGGGCTCCAATGAGCAGTTCTTC. Amino acid sequence: CASSPQGTGGSNEQFF.

This clone was recorded a few times. V gene TRBV5-6 combines with J gene TRBJ2-1; D unclear. The germline V and J ends were trimmed by 4 bases and 9 bases, with 11 bases remaining between them. Germline loops: CDR1 SGHDT, CDR2 YYEEEE. This CDR3 contains 12 residues. The CDR3 reads CASSLRAFEQFF. The CDR3 nucleotides read TGTGCCAGCAGCCTGAGAGCTTTTGAGCAGTTCTTC.

V gene TRBV7-9 combines with J gene TRBJ2-3, with a tentative D call TRBD1 (5 bases). Germline values: CDR1 SEHNR, CDR2 FQNEAQ (reference sequence). The CDR3 sequence is 16 residues long. Trimming removed 2 bases from V and 0 bases from J, with 12 bases in between. CDR3 protein: CASSLIHGASTDTQYF. DNA for the CDR3: TGTGCCAGCAGCTTAATCCATGGGGCCAGCACAGATACGCAGTATTTT.

The rearrangement joins TRBV4-1 to TRBJ2-5, with D perhaps matching TRBD2 (5 bases). The germline gives CDR1 MGHRA, CDR2 YSYEKL. This CDR3 spans 15 amino acids. V lost 0 bases to trimming and J lost 4 bases, with 12 bases between them. The DNA for the CDR3 is TGCGCCAGCAGCCAAGATCACCCTAGCCCAGAGACCCAGTACTTC. Its protein is CASSQDHPSPETQYF.

The rearrangement links TRBV6-5 to TRBJ1-5; D might be TRBD2 (6 bases). The DNA end is a closer match to TRBJ2-3, so the J assignment may be wrong. CDR1 is MNHEY, CDR2 SVGAGI, per germline. This CDR3 contains 15 residues. Written as DNA, the CDR3 is TGTGCCAGCAGTAAGACGGGACTTGGCAATCAGCCCCAGTATTTT. It encodes CASSKTGLGNQPQYF.